This is a list of T cell receptor beta chains from one sample in a study of blood T cell repertoires in COVID-19. The assay was immunoSEQ multiplex PCR, and TCRdb's table has in-frame clones only and misses some. The sample has under 300,000 clones, roughly nine tenths seen once. The specimen was peripheral blood. These receptors were obtained from a woman in her thirties with COVID-19, enrolled during active disease. Both conserved end residues are part of each CDR3. The D gene is left open where the match is weak. Only part of the rows carry a size: once, few, many, or a class if the clone is expanded.

>TRBJ1-1|NA|NA|TRBV5-6
TGTGCCAGCAGCTTGGGAGGGGGTGGCGAAGCTTTCTTT
CASSLGGGGEAFF
>TRBJ1-2|NA|NA|TRBV20-1
TGCAGTGCTAGAATTAATGGCTACACCTTC
CSARINGYTF
>TRBJ1-2|TRBD1|NA|TRBV12-3/TRBV12-4
TGTGCCAGCAGTCTGGACAGGGACTATGGCTACACCTTC
CASSLDRDYGYTF
>TRBJ2-2|TRBD1|NA|TRBV28
TGTGCCAGCAGTTTAGCCCCCGGGACAGGGTCCGGGGAGCTGTTTTTT
CASSLAPGTGSGELFF
>TRBJ2-1|TRBD2|NA|TRBV14
TGTGCCAGCAGCCAACTGCGGGGGGATTACAATGAGCAGTTCTTC
CASSQLRGDYNEQFF
>TRBJ2-1|TRBD2|few|TRBV14
TGTGCCAGCAGCCAATTAACGGGGGGGACGAACAATGAGCAGTTCTTC
CASSQLTGGTNNEQFF
>TRBJ2-1|TRBD2|NA|TRBV20-1
TGCAGTGCTAGTACTAGCGGGGGCGAATCCTACAATGAGCAGTTCTTC
CSASTSGGESYNEQFF
>TRBJ1-1|TRBD1|NA|TRBV30
TGTGCCTGGAACAGGGGAGGCGCAAACGCTGAAGCTTTCTTT
CAWNRGGANAEAFF
>TRBJ1-1|NA|NA|TRBV12-3/TRBV12-4
TGTGCCAGCAGTCCACGGGGGGTAGCTTTCTTT
CASSPRGVAFF
>TRBJ1-1|NA|NA|TRBV6-5
TGTGCCAGCAATGCAGAATACAACACTGAAGCTTTCTTT
CASNAEYNTEAFF
>TRBJ2-1|NA|NA|TRBV6-5
TGTGCCATCTTTCCCCGGGACTCCACTCAGAATGAGCAGTTCTTC
CAIFPRDSTQNEQFF
>TRBJ2-7|NA|NA|TRBV6-5
TGTGCCAGCAGCGGCGGGGGCCGCCCCTACGAGCAGTACTTC
CASSGGGRPYEQYF
>TRBJ1-6|TRBD1|NA|TRBV18
TGTGCCAGCTCCCAACAGGGGGCTTACAATTCACCCCTCCACTTT
CASSQQGAYNSPLHF
>TRBJ2-3|TRBD2|NA|TRBV6-1
TGTGCCAGCAGTGCTCAGCGGGGGCTCCTCACAGATACGCAGTATTTT
CASSAQRGLLTDTQYF
>TRBJ2-5|TRBD1|NA|TRBV29-1
TGCAGCGTTGGGCAGGGGGAGTTAGAGACCCAGTACTTC
CSVGQGELETQYF
>TRBJ2-2|NA|NA|TRBV11-2
TGTGCCAGCACCGTCGAGGCCGGGGAGCTGTTTTTT
CASTVEAGELFF
>TRBJ2-7|TRBD1|NA|TRBV6-1
TGTGCCAGCAGTGGGTCGTCGCCGGGACAGGGCTACGAGCAGTACTTC
CASSGSSPGQGYEQYF
>TRBJ2-3|TRBD2|NA|TRBV15
TGTGCCACCAGCAGAGAACCGGGGGGGCCAGATACGCAGTATTTT
CATSREPGGPDTQYF
>TRBJ2-7|NA|NA|TRBV4-1
TGCGCCAGCAGCCAAGAGTCCGGCTCCTACGAGCAGTACTTC
CASSQESGSYEQYF
>TRBJ2-3|TRBD2|NA|TRBV5-4
TGTGCCAGCAGCCCGGGACTAGCGGGGGCAAGGGTGGGAGATACGCAGTATTTT
CASSPGLAGARVGDTQYF
>TRBJ2-7|TRBD2|NA|TRBV7-9
TGTGCCAGCAGCTTAGTTGGTAGCGGGGACTACGAGCAGTACTTC
CASSLVGSGDYEQYF
>TRBJ1-4|NA|NA|TRBV7-9
TGTGCCAGCAGCCGCGCGGTCCCCGAGGAAAAACTGTTTTTT
CASSRAVPEEKLFF
>TRBJ1-1|NA|NA|TRBV19
TGTGCCAGTAGTTGGGGCGCCAGGGGTAGTTACACTGAAGCTTTCTTT
CASSWGARGSYTEAFF
>TRBJ1-4|TRBD1|NA|TRBV2
TGTGCCAGCAGCGGCAGGGGGGTAGGTGGTGAAAAACTGTTTTTT
CASSGRGVGGEKLFF
>TRBJ2-7|NA|NA|TRBV4-2
TGTGCCAGCAGCCAAGACGGGGTCTCACCCTACGAGCAGTACTTC
CASSQDGVSPYEQYF
>TRBJ1-1|TRBD1|NA|TRBV6-1
TGTGCCAGCAGTGGCATTCAGAGTACAGGGGTAGGTGAAGCTTTCTTT
CASSGIQSTGVGEAFF
>TRBJ2-1|TRBD2|NA|TRBV13
TGTGCCAGCAGCGACGAGGGACTAGCGACCTGGCGTCGGCAGTTCTTC
CASSDEGLATWRRQFF
>TRBJ1-1|TRBD1|NA|TRBV19
TGTGCCACTCGACAGGGTTACACTGAAGCTTTCTTT
CATRQGYTEAFF
>TRBJ1-2|NA|NA|TRBV5-1
TGCGCCAGCAGCTTGGGAGGGAACTATGGCTACACCTTC
CASSLGGNYGYTF
>TRBJ2-2|NA|NA|TRBV5-1
TGCGCCAGCAGCTTGGCCGAAGCTACTTTGGCCGGGGAGCTGTTTTTT
CASSLAEATLAGELFF
>TRBJ2-1|TRBD2|NA|TRBV13
TGTGCCAGCAGCTTAGGGGGACTAGCGGAGATCAATGAGCAGTTCTTC
CASSLGGLAEINEQFF
>TRBJ1-2|NA|NA|TRBV4-1
TGCGCCAGCAGCCAAGCGACAGCCTATGATGGCTACACCTTC
CASSQATAYDGYTF
>TRBJ1-2|NA|NA|TRBV7-9
TGTGCCAGCACCTTCTCCGGGATGTACTATGGCTACACCTTC
CASTFSGMYYGYTF
>TRBJ1-5|NA|NA|TRBV4-1
TGCGCCAGCAGCCAAGATGGGCGGGACCAGCCCCAGCATTTT
CASSQDGRDQPQHF
>TRBJ2-7|TRBD1|NA|TRBV7-9
TGTGCCAGCAGCTTAGGCGCAGGGGGCTACGAGCAGTACTTC
CASSLGAGGYEQYF
>TRBJ2-1|TRBD2|NA|TRBV7-6
TGTGCCAGCAGCCATGGGACTAGCGGGGGGGCCTCCTACAATGAGCAGTTCTTC
CASSHGTSGGASYNEQFF
>TRBJ2-3|TRBD2|once|TRBV7-8
TGTGCCAGCAGCTTGGTCGGCCTAGCGGGGACTACGCAGTATTTT
CASSLVGLAGTTQYF
>TRBJ2-7|NA|once|TRBV15
TGTGCCACCAGCAGGACAATATTACGTGGGCACGAGCAGTACTTC
CATSRTILRGHEQYF
>TRBJ1-5|TRBD1|NA|TRBV19
TGTGCCAGTAGTATAGGGCCCGGGACAGGGGATCAGCCCCAGCATTTT
CASSIGPGTGDQPQHF